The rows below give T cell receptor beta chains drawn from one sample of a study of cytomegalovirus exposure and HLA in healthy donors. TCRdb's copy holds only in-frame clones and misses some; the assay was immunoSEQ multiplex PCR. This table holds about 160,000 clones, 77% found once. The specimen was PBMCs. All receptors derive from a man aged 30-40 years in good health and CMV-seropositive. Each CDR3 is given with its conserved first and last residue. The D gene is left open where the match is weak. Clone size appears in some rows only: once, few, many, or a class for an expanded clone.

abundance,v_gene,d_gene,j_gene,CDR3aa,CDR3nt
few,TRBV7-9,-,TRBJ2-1,CASSLELAVNEQFF,TGTGCCAGCAGCTTAGAGTTGGCGGTCAATGAGCAGTTCTTC
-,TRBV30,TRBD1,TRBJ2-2,CAWSRKQGAGELFF,TGTGCCTGGAGCCGAAAACAGGGGGCCGGGGAGCTGTTTTTT
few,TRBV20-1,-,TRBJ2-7,CSARNLNEQYF,TGCAGTGCTAGGAACCTAAACGAGCAGTACTTC
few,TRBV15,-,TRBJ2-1,CATSRDPDTSYNEQFF,TGTGCCACCAGCAGAGACCCGGACACCTCCTACAATGAGCAGTTCTTC
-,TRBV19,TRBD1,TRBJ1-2,CASRFEGASGYTF,TGTGCCAGTAGATTTGAGGGGGCTAGTGGCTACACCTTC
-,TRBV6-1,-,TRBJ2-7,CASSEGGDYEQYF,TGTGCCAGCAGTGAAGGCGGGGACTACGAGCAGTACTTC
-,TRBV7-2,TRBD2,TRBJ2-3,CASSLDTSGGARTDTQYF,TGTGCCAGCAGCTTGGACACTAGCGGGGGGGCGCGCACAGATACGCAGTATTTT
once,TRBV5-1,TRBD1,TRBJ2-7,CASSFRTGGYEQYF,TGCGCCAGCAGCTTTCGGACAGGGGGCTACGAGCAGTACTTC
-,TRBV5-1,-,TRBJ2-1,CASSPLGGFEQFF,TGCGCCAGCAGCCCGCTTGGGGGGTTTGAGCAGTTCTTC
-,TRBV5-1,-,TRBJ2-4,CASSPRDTLKNIQYF,TGCGCCAGCAGCCCCCGGGACACCTTAAAAAACATTCAGTACTTC
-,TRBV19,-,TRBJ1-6,CASSNEVFNSPLHF,TGTGCCAGTAGTAATGAGGTGTTTAATTCACCCCTCCACTTT
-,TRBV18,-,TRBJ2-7,CASSPRAGKLYEQYF,TGTGCCAGCTCACCCCGGGCAGGGAAACTGTACGAGCAGTACTTC
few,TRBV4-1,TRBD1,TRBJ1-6,CASSQEDRSSSPLHF,TGCGCCAGCAGCCAAGAGGACAGGTCTAGTTCACCCCTCCACTTT
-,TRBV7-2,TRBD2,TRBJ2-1,CASAEGTSLRNEQFF,TGTGCCAGCGCCGAGGGGACTAGCCTACGCAATGAGCAGTTCTTC